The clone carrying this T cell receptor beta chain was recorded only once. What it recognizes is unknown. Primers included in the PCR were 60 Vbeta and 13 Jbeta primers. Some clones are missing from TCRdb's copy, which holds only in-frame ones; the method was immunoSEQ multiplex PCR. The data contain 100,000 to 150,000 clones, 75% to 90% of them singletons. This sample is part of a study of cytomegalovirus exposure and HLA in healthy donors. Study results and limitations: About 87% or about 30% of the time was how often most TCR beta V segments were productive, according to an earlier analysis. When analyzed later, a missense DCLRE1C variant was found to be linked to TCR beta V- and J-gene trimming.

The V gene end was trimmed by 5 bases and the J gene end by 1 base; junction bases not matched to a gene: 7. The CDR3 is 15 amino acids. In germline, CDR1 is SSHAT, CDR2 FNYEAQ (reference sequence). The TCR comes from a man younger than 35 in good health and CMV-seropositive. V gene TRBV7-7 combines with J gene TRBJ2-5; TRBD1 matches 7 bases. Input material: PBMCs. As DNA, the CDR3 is TGTGCCAGCAGCCCCCTACAGGGGCCCCAAGAGACCCAGTACTTC. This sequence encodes CASSPLQGPQETQYF.